The 15 T cell receptor beta chains below were found in one sample sequenced in a study of shared clonotypes between healthy human individuals. Sequencing used immunoSEQ multiplex PCR; TCRdb keeps in-frame clones, though not all of them. The sample has 1.5 million to 2.5 million clones; roughly 94% are singletons. Naive CD8 cells, CD45RO-negative and positively selected for CCR7, excluded terminally differentiated effector memory CD45RA+ cells. Source material: naive CD8+ T cells sorted from blood. The receptors derive from a man between 18 and 29 years old in good health.

CDR3 in DNA: TGCGCCAGCAGCCCGGGAGGGGGGTTAGCCAAAAACATTCAGTACTTC. Encoded protein: CASSPGGGLAKNIQYF. The rearrangement uses TRBV4-3 and TRBJ2-4, with TRBD2 identical over 8 bases. This CDR3 has 16 residues. Unmatched junction bases numbered 5, after V lost 4 bases and J lost 0 bases. Germline loops: CDR1 LGHNA, CDR2 YSLEER.

CDR3 bases: TGTGCCAGCAGCTGGTCTAGCGGCCCAAGCTCCTACGAGCAGTACTTC. Translation gives CASSWSSGPSSYEQYF. The gene calls are TRBV7-2 and TRBJ2-7; the match to TRBD2 covers 7 bases. V lost 4 bases and J lost 0; bases outside the gene matches: 9. The germline CDR1 and CDR2 sequences are SGHTA and FQGNSA. This CDR3 contains 16 residues.

This clone occurred once. The genes are TRBV6-5 and TRBJ2-3, with 7 positions matching TRBD1. The CDR3 covers 16 residues. V lost 4 bases, J lost 2 bases, and 9 bases stayed unmatched. CDR1 is MNHEY, CDR2 SVGAGI, per germline. CDR3 loop: CASSSLVRGITDTQYF. The CDR3 coding sequence is TGTGCCAGCAGTTCCCTGGTCAGGGGGATCACAGATACGCAGTATTTT.

The J gene is TRBJ1-5, the V gene TRBV27; perhaps TRBD1 as D (6 bases). Germline CDR1 reads MNHEY; CDR2 reads SMNVEV (reference sequence). CDR3 size: 15 residues. The ends were cut back, 5 bases at V and 3 bases at J, with 14 bases in the middle. The CDR3 DNA is TGTGCCAGCAGTCCCTACACAGGGTTCAATCAGCCCCAGCATTTT. This codes for CASSPYTGFNQPQHF.

As to this clone: Other DNA sequences in this sample translate to the same CDR3. The chain combines TRBV28 with TRBJ2-7; D call uncertain. The germline V gene has CDR1 MDHEN and CDR2 SYDVKM. The length of the CDR3 is 13 residues. The ends were cut back, 2 bases at V and 3 bases at J, with 8 bases in the middle. The CDR3 sequence: CASSLGPGYEQYF. Here the CDR3 DNA reads TGTGCCAGCAGTTTAGGGCCGGGCTACGAGCAGTACTTC.

Points on this clone: Other nucleotide sequences in the sample specify the same CDR3. The rearrangement joins TRBV6-5 to TRBJ2-7; 9 nucleotides line up with TRBD1. Germline CDR1 and CDR2: MNHEY and SVGAGI. Unmatched junction bases numbered 4, after V lost 5 bases and J lost 2 bases. The CDR3 is 14 amino acids. CDR3 sequence reads: CASSPTGGTYEQYF. CDR3 nucleotides: TGTGCCAGCAGTCCGACAGGGGGGACCTACGAGCAGTACTTC.

This CDR3 is CASSWGHSYEQYF. The CDR3 DNA follows: TGTGCCAGCAGCTGGGGACATTCCTACGAGCAGTACTTC. The chain couples TRBV5-8 to TRBJ2-7, with D maybe TRBD1 (6 bases). V was pared by 3 bases and J by 1 base, with 8 bases between. Germline loops: CDR1 SGHTS, CDR2 YDEGEE. This CDR3 is built from 13 residues.

The chain links TRBV27 to TRBJ2-5; tentatively, D is TRBD2 (6 bases). V was pared by 5 bases and J by 2 bases, with 12 bases between. This CDR3 is 14 amino acids long. Germline CDR1 and CDR2: MNHEY and SMNVEV (reference sequence). Here the CDR3 DNA reads TGTGCCAGCAGTCCATCTCTAGCGCAAGAGACCCAGTACTTC. It specifies CASSPSLAQETQYF.

V is TRBV4-3 and J is TRBJ1-5; D remains unclear. CDR3 length equals 15 residues. Trimming pared 4 bases from V and 6 bases from J, leaving 16 bases between. Germline-derived CDR1 and CDR2 are LGHNA and YSLEER. CDR3 sequence: CASSRLLEPPQPQHF. The CDR3 DNA sequence: TGCGCCAGCAGCCGGCTACTCGAACCCCCTCAGCCCCAGCATTTT.

This clone showed up just a few times. This chain connects TRBV6-1 to TRBJ1-6; 7 bases are shared with TRBD1. The CDR3 spans 16 residues. Losses at the gene ends were 2 bases for V and 4 bases for J; bases not matched to a gene: 5. Germline V lookup: CDR1 MNHNS, CDR2 SASEGT. In DNA, the CDR3 is TGTGCCAGCAGTGAACGGGACAGCAAGTATAATTCACCCCTCCACTTT. The encoded protein is CASSERDSKYNSPLHF.

For the CDR3, the DNA is TGTGCCAGCAGTGCGTGGGACTACTACAATGAGCAGTTCTTC. Translated, it gives CASSAWDYYNEQFF. V usage is TRBV2 and J usage is TRBJ2-1; the match to TRBD2 covers 7 bases. Germline trimming cut 4 bases from V and 3 bases from J; bases unmatched to any gene: 3. The CDR3 covers 14 residues. The V gene's germline CDR1 is SNHLY and CDR2 FYNNEI.

The chain employs TRBV9 and TRBJ1-4; TRBD1 agrees at 11 bases. Trimming removed 4 bases from V and 8 bases from J; junction bases left unmatched: 4. This CDR3 has 14 amino acids. Germline assignment: CDR1 SGDLS and CDR2 YYNGEE. The CDR3 sequence: CASSPGTGGEKLFF. The DNA for the CDR3 is TGTGCCAGCAGCCCGGGGACAGGGGGAGAAAAACTGTTTTTT.

The V gene is TRBV6-5, the J gene TRBJ1-2; weak D call: TRBD1 (5 bases). Germline V gene data show CDR1 as MNHEY and CDR2 as SVGAGI. There are 15 residues in the CDR3. V was pared by 2 bases and J by 8 bases, with 18 bases between. This CDR3 is CASSYTRGGLGGYTF. Written as DNA, the CDR3 is TGTGCCAGCAGTTACACTCGCGGGGGTCTCGGGGGCTACACCTTC.

The chain links TRBV6-5 to TRBJ2-3, with TRBD2 matching 7 bases. Trimming removed 5 bases from V and 1 base from J; junction bases left unmatched: 6. CDR3 length: 15 residues. CDR1 and CDR2 (germline): MNHEY, SVGAGI. The chain's CDR3 is CASSVTSQGTDTQYF. For the CDR3, the DNA is TGTGCCAGCAGTGTGACTAGCCAGGGCACAGATACGCAGTATTTT.

V is TRBV19 and J is TRBJ1-6; unclear D gene. Trimming took 5 bases from V and 2 from J, leaving 10 bases between them. The CDR3 loop spans 15 amino acids. Germline loops: CDR1 LNHDA, CDR2 SQIVND (reference sequence). The DNA of the CDR3 is TGTGCCAGTAGTTCCAGTTGGGCCTATAATTCACCCCTCCACTTT. Its translation is CASSSSWAYNSPLHF.